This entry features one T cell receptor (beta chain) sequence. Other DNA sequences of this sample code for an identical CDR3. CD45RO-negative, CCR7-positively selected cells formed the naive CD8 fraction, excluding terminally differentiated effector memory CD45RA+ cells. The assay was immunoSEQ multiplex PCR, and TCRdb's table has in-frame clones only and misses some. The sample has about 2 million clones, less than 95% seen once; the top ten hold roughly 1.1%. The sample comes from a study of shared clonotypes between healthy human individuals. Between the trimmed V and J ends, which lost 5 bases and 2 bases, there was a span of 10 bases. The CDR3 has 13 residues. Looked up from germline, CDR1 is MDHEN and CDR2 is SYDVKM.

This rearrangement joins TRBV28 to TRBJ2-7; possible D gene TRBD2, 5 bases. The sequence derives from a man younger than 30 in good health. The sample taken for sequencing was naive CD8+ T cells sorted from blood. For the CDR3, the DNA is TGTGCCAGCAGTCCCACGGGGACCTACGAGCAGTACTTC. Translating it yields CASSPTGTYEQYF.